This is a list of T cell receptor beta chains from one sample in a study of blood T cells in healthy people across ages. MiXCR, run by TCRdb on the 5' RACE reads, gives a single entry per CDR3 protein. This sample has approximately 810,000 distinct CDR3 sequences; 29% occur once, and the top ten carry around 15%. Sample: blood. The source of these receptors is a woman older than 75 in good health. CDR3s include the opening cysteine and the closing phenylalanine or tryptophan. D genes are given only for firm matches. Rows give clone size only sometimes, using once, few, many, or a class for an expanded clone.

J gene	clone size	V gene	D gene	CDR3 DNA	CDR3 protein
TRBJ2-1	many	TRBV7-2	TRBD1	TGTGCCAGCAGCTCTGCAGGGGGCCCCTACAATGAGCAGTTCTTC	CASSSAGGPYNEQFF
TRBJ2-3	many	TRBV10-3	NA	TGTGCCATCAGTGATCGGGACTTAAGCACAGATACGCAGTATTTT	CAISDRDLSTDTQYF
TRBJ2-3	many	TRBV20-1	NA	TGCAGTGCTAGAGAACCCCGGAGGGGGGGAACAGATACGCAGTATTTT	CSAREPRRGGTDTQYF
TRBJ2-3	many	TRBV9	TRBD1	TGTGCCAGCAGCGCCACAACAGGGGCCCGCACAGATACGCAGTATTTT	CASSATTGARTDTQYF
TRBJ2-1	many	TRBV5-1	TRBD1	TGCGCCAGCAGCTTGGCCAATGGACAGGGTACCAATGAGCAGTTCTTC	CASSLANGQGTNEQFF
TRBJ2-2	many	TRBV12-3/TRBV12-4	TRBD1	TGTGCCAGCATCCAACAGGGGACGAACACCGGGGAGCTGTTTTTT	CASIQQGTNTGELFF
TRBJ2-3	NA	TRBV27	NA	TGTGCCAGCAGGGCACGCGGGCGCGATACGCAGTATTTT	CASRARGRDTQYF
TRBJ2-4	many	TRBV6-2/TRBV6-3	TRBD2	TGTGCCAGCAGTCGGGGGGGGCGGAACATTCAGTACTTC	CASSRGGRNIQYF
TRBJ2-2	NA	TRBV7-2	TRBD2	TGTGCCAGCAGCTTAGGGGCGGGGGGTCTGACCGGGGAGCTGTTTTTT	CASSLGAGGLTGELFF
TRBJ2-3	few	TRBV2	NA	TGTGCCAGCAGTGTACAAAGGAGCACAGATACGCAGTATTTT	CASSVQRSTDTQYF
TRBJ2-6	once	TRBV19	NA	TGTGCCAGTAGTATCGTGACCTTCCCTGGGGCCAACGTCCTGACTTTC	CASSIVTFPGANVLTF
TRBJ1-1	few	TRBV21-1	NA	TGTGCCAGCAGCAAAGGGACAGGGATGAACACTGAAGCTTTCTTT	CASSKGTGMNTEAFF
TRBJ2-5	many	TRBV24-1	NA	TGTGCCACCAGTGACAGGGGAGAGACCCAGTACTTC	CATSDRGETQYF
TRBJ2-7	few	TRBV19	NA	TGTGCCAGTAGTCCCGGGACGTGGGGGAGCTCCTACGAGCAGTACTTC	CASSPGTWGSSYEQYF
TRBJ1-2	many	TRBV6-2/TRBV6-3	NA	TGTGCCAGCAGTTATGGACGGTCGTGGGGCTACACCTTC	CASSYGRSWGYTF
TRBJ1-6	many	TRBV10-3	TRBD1	TGTGCCACTGGACAGGGGGATTTGGATTCACCCCTCCACTTT	CATGQGDLDSPLHF
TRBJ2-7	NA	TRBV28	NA	TGTGCCAGCAGGGCGGATACCTACGAGCAGTACTTC	CASRADTYEQYF
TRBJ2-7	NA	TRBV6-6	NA	TGTGCCAGCAGTTACCAGAGTAGCTCCTACGAGCAGTACTTC	CASSYQSSSYEQYF
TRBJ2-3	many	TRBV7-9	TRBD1	TGTGCCAGCAGCTTAGTTCTAACAGGGGGCAAATCGGATACGCAGTATTTT	CASSLVLTGGKSDTQYF
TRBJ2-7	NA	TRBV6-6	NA	TGTGCCAGCAGTTCTACAAAACCCGGGTGGATCGAGCAGTACTTC	CASSSTKPGWIEQYF
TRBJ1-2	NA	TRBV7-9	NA	TGTGCCAGCAGCACGGACGGCTATGGCTACACCTTC	CASSTDGYGYTF
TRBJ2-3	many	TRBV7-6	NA	TGTGCCAGCAGCTTAGGTGTCAGGGGTTCGACTACAGATACGCAGTATTTT	CASSLGVRGSTTDTQYF
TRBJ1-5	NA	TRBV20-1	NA	TGCAGTGCTACCTTAGGGGAGAAAAAAAATCAGCCCCAGCATTTT	CSATLGEKKNQPQHF
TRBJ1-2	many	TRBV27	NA	TGTGCCAGCAGTTCACACATCCAGGGGTATGGCTACACCTTC	CASSSHIQGYGYTF
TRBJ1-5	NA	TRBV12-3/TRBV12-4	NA	TGTGCCAGCAGCCTAGATTGGTCTTCCAATCAGCCCCAGCATTTT	CASSLDWSSNQPQHF
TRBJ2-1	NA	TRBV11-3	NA	TGTGCCAGCAGCTTCGGTGGGGGGCAGGGCTACAATGAGCAGTTCTTC	CASSFGGGQGYNEQFF
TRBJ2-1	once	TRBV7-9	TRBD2	TGTGCCAGCAGCCCTCCGACTAGCGGGGGCTCCTCCTACAATGAGCAGTTCTTC	CASSPPTSGGSSYNEQFF
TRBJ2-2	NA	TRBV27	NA	TGTGCCAGCAGGGCGAAACAGGGTCTTGGCACCGGGGAGCTGTTTTTT	CASRAKQGLGTGELFF
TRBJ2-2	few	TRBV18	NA	TGTGCCAGCTCACCTCAATCTCAAAACACCGGGGAGCTGTTTTTT	CASSPQSQNTGELFF
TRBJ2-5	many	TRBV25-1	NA	TGTGCCAGCGGAAACTCTGGGGCCGAGACCCAGTACTTC	CASGNSGAETQYF
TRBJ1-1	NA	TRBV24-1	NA	TGTGCCACCAGTGATTTGATGGGGAGTGAAGCTTTCTTT	CATSDLMGSEAFF
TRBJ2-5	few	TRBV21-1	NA	TGTGCCAGCCTGAAGGGGCCCCAAGGGGAAGAGAGCGAGACCCAGTACTTC	CASLKGPQGEESETQYF
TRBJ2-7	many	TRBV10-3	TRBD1	TGTGCCATCAGCCTTACAGGGGGTAGCTCCTACGAGCAGTACTTC	CAISLTGGSSYEQYF
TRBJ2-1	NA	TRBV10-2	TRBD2	TGCGCCAGCAGTGTGTCCCCGGGGAGCGGACTAGCAGAACCCAATGAGCAGTTCTTC	CASSVSPGSGLAEPNEQFF
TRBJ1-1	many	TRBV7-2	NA	TGTGCCAGCAGACACGGACTGAACACTGAAGCTTTCTTT	CASRHGLNTEAFF
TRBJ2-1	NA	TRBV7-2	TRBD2	TGTGCCAGCAGCTCCCCTCCCGGGGGGGTTTTTCGGAACGAGCAGTTCTTC	CASSSPPGGVFRNEQFF
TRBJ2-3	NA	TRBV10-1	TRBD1	TGCGCCAGCAGTGCCCTCGGACAGGGGGCAGAAGATACGCAGTATTTT	CASSALGQGAEDTQYF